The T cell receptor beta chain under discussion was sequenced for a study of shared clonotypes between healthy human individuals. As regards this clone: Its specificity is not known.

TCRdb keeps only in-frame clones here, not all; method: immunoSEQ multiplex PCR. Of 2.3 million or so clones in the sample, approximately 93% were seen once. Study-level results: Clonotypes shared by all four sorted-subset donors had higher generation probabilities than non-shared clonotypes. The naive CD4 repertoires of several donors were compared, and roughly 5% of clonotypes were shared. Naive subsets typically showed greater estimated richness than memory subsets.

Germline V gene data show CDR1 as SNHLY and CDR2 as FYNNEI. This CDR3 is built from 13 residues. Trimming removed 2 bases from V and 10 bases from J, with 14 bases in between. This chain joins TRBV2 and TRBJ1-1, with D uncertain. This receptor was obtained from a man aged 18 to 30 in good health. Some clones in this sample may be carry-over from other donors' samples. Sequencing was performed on naive CD4+ T cells from PBMCs. The subset: CD45RA+ positively selected. DNA of the CDR3: TGTGCCAGCAGTGAATATCCTCGGGCGGCAGCTTTCTTT. As protein: CASSEYPRAAAFF.